This passage covers 26 T cell receptor beta chains from one sample sequenced in a study of beta chain features in type 1 diabetes. Their antigens remain unidentified. Expressed TCRB transcripts were sequenced after all isolated RNA was converted to cDNA. Sequenced by immunoSEQ multiplex PCR; TCRdb stores in-frame clones only, minus some. The sample shows approximately 600,000 clones, 9.5% to 15% of them seen only once. Study-level points and caveats: Patients with Type 1 diabetes showed moderately but significantly shorter TCRB CDR3s in all four CD4+ subsets.

Sequences were obtained from naive CD4+ T cells from blood. The receptors were gathered from a man in his thirties or forties with type 1 diabetes.

The V and J genes are TRBV10-2 and TRBJ1-2; a possible D gene is TRBD1 (5 bases). The CDR3 has 13 residues. V dropped 5 bases and J dropped 4 bases, with 11 bases sitting between them. CDR1 WSHSY and CDR2 SAAADI come from the germline V gene. CDR3 region: CASSSGLSYGYTF. The CDR3, as DNA: TGCGCCAGCAGTTCGGGACTTTCCTATGGCTACACCTTC.

This clone was picked up a small number of times. The chain links TRBV5-1 to TRBJ1-3, with D uncertain. The CDR3 is made up of 16 amino acids. The germline CDR1 and CDR2 sequences are SGHRS and YFSETQ. V was trimmed by 0 bases and J by 0 bases, leaving 10 bases between them. The CDR3 DNA follows: TGCGCCAGCAGCTTGGACTTTCTCCTCTCTGGAAACACCATATATTTT. It codes for CASSLDFLLSGNTIYF.

A few counts support this clone. The CDR3 DNA reads as TGTGCCAGCAGCTTTCGGGGTACAGATACGCAGTATTTT. It is translated as CASSFRGTDTQYF. The chain links TRBV5-4 to TRBJ2-3; tentative D call: TRBD2 (5 bases). V was clipped by 2 bases and J by 3 bases, with 7 bases between them. CDR1 and CDR2 (germline): SGHNT, YYREEE (reference sequence). The CDR3 is 13 residues long.

V gene TRBV9 combines with J gene TRBJ2-2; 8 bases map to TRBD1. Trimming cost V 3 bases and J 6 bases; bases outside gene matches: 10. This CDR3 has 16 amino acids. CDR1 and CDR2 from the germline V gene are SGDLS and YYNGEE. DNA of the CDR3: TGTGCCAGCAGCGCAACGACAGGGGCTTTCTCCGGGGAGCTGTTTTTT. Its protein is CASSATTGAFSGELFF.

This clone was observed a handful of times. This sequence joins TRBV11-2 and TRBJ1-2; no clear D gene. The CDR3 extends over 14 amino acids. V was pared by 5 bases and J by 2 bases, with 12 bases between. The germline V gene has CDR1 SGHAT and CDR2 FQNNGV. CDR3 sequence (DNA): TGTGCCAGCAGCCTAGGACGGAGAAACTATGGCTACACCTTC. This sequence encodes CASSLGRRNYGYTF.

This clone has more than one count but fewer than ten. The chain carries TRBV5-5 and TRBJ2-7, with a possible D match to TRBD2 (6 bases). Per germline, CDR1 SGHKS and CDR2 YYEKEE (reference sequence). V dropped 6 bases and J dropped 3 bases, with 13 bases sitting between them. The CDR3 spans 13 residues. Here the CDR3 reads CASNLWGDYEQYF. Here the CDR3 DNA reads TGTGCCAGCAATCTCTGGGGGGACTACGAGCAGTACTTC.

This clone has only a few counts. V usage is TRBV19 and J usage is TRBJ2-3; no clear D. This CDR3 region has 13 residues. The germline CDR1 and CDR2 sequences are LNHDA and SQIVND (reference sequence). Trimming removed 0 bases at V and 7 bases at J, with 8 bases between. As DNA, the CDR3 is TGTGCCAGTAGTATAGATCCTCGAAATACGCAGTATTTT. Translated, it gives CASSIDPRNTQYF.

There are a few counts of this clone. The gene calls are TRBV7-9 and TRBJ1-4, with a weak D call TRBD1 (6 bases). The CDR3 covers 14 residues. Trimming cost V 5 bases and J 8 bases, with 15 bases left between them. Per germline, CDR1 SEHNR and CDR2 FQNEAQ (reference sequence). CDR3 DNA sequence: TGTGCCAGCAGCCGAGGACAGTCTGGGGAAAAACTGTTTTTT. It encodes CASSRGQSGEKLFF.

This clone has more than one count but fewer than ten. The chain uses TRBV18 and TRBJ1-3, with D maybe TRBD1 (6 bases). This CDR3 has 15 amino acids. The ends were cut back, 3 bases at V and 0 bases at J, with 9 bases in the middle. Germline values: CDR1 KGHSH, CDR2 LQKENI. The CDR3 DNA follows: TGTGCCAGCTCACCGGACAGCCGCTCTGGAAACACCATATATTTT. Protein product: CASSPDSRSGNTIYF.

The rearrangement uses TRBV4-3 and TRBJ2-5; D is perhaps TRBD1 (5 bases). Germline V gives CDR1 LGHNA, CDR2 YSLEER. The V and J ends lost 4 bases and 4 bases respectively, with 16 bases between them. The CDR3 spans 15 residues. This CDR3 reads CASSLTGPGAETQYF. CDR3 in DNA: TGCGCCAGCAGCCTTACGGGCCCTGGGGCAGAGACCCAGTACTTC.

This clone was counted between two and nine times. V is TRBV14 and J is TRBJ1-4, with TRBD1 identical over 8 bases. The CDR3 is 16 residues long. Germline assignment: CDR1 SGHDN and CDR2 FVKESK. The V segment lost 4 bases and the J segment 2 bases; nucleotides outside the gene matches: 6. This chain's CDR3 is CASSLGQGWTNEKLFF. DNA of the CDR3: TGTGCCAGCAGCCTCGGACAGGGTTGGACTAATGAAAAACTGTTTTTT.

This clone was picked up a small number of times. Different DNA sequences within this sample yield the same CDR3. The gene calls are TRBV7-9 and TRBJ2-7; no firm D call. The CDR3 is 13 amino acids. Germline CDR1 and CDR2: SEHNR and FQNEAQ (reference sequence). V was shortened by 2 bases and J by 3 bases, with 8 bases between the two germline ends. The CDR3 spells CASSLTGGYEQYF. As DNA, the CDR3 is TGTGCCAGCAGCTTAACTGGTGGCTACGAGCAGTACTTC.

The sample holds a few counts of this clone. The rearrangement uses TRBV30 and TRBJ1-6; 7 nucleotides align to TRBD1. V dropped 4 bases and J dropped 5; count of bases not matched to a gene: 8. The CDR3 sequence is 15 residues long. Germline-derived CDR1 and CDR2 are GTSNPN and SVGIG (reference sequence). This CDR3 reads CAWIKPDRNNSPLHF. DNA for the CDR3: TGTGCCTGGATTAAACCGGACAGGAATAATTCACCCCTCCACTTT.

This clone was counted only a few times. The chain links TRBV7-8 to TRBJ2-7; D possibly corresponds to TRBD1 (6 bases). From germline, CDR1 is SGHVS and CDR2 FQNEAQ. This CDR3 is built from 15 residues. V was clipped by 4 bases and J by 3 bases, with 16 bases between them. CDR3 in amino acids: CASSSTPGQHYEQYF. The CDR3 DNA reads TGTGCCAGCAGCTCGACGCCGGGACAACACTACGAGCAGTACTTC. The complete variable domain, with remaining parts taken from reference TRBV7-8 and TRBJ2-7, reads GAGVSQSPRYKVAKRGQDVALRCDPISGHVSLFWYQQALGQGPEFLTYFQNEAQLDKSGLPSDRFFAERPEGSVSTLKIQRTQQEDSAVYLCASSSTPGQHYEQYFGPGTRLTVT.

V usage is TRBV6-6 and J usage is TRBJ2-5, with D possibly matching TRBD1 (6 bases). The CDR3 is 13 amino acids. V was trimmed by 2 bases and J by 8 bases, leaving 12 bases between them. CDR1 is MNHNY, CDR2 SVGAGI, per germline (reference sequence). The CDR3 bases are TGTGCCAGCAGTTACGCACAGGGAGCTACCCAGTACTTC. Translating gives CASSYAQGATQYF.

The chain carries TRBV15 and TRBJ2-1, with D tentatively TRBD1 or TRBD2 (5 bases each). The V gene lost 5 bases and the J gene lost 6 bases, with 20 bases spanning the gap. Germline loops: CDR1 LNHNV, CDR2 YYDKDF (reference sequence). The CDR3 loop spans 16 amino acids. CDR3 DNA sequence: TGTGCCACCAGCGGCCTAATGTCAGGGAGTTCCAATGAGCAGTTCTTC. Amino acids: CATSGLMSGSSNEQFF. The full variable domain, in which reference TRBV15 and TRBJ2-1 provide the parts outside the CDR3, is DAMVIQNPRYQVTQFGKPVTLSCSQTLNHNVMYWYQQKSSQAPKLLFHYYDKDFNNEADTPDNFQSRRPNTSFCFLDIRSPGLGDTAMYLCATSGLMSGSSNEQFFGPGTRLTVL.

The V and J genes are TRBV4-3 and TRBJ1-2; 7 nucleotides match TRBD1. Germline V gives CDR1 LGHNA, CDR2 YSLEER. This CDR3 spans 15 amino acids. The junction had 11 bases not matched to a gene; V was cut back by 6 bases and J by 4 bases. The CDR3 sequence: CASRNSLGQFYGYTF. The CDR3 bases are TGCGCCAGCAGGAATTCCCTGGGACAGTTCTATGGCTACACCTTC.

The J gene is TRBJ1-5, the V gene TRBV19; the D is unclear. Trimming took off 5 bases at V and 0 bases at J, with 8 bases between the two ends. The CDR3 consists of 14 residues. The germline gives CDR1 LNHDA, CDR2 SQIVND (reference sequence). CDR3 DNA: TGTGCCAGTAGTTCGACCTATAGCAATCAGCCCCAGCATTTT. Translated, it gives CASSSTYSNQPQHF.

V gene TRBV7-9 combines with J gene TRBJ2-7; 11 bases are shared with TRBD1. CDR1 is SEHNR and CDR2 is FQNEAQ in the germline V gene (reference sequence). With 5 bases clipped from V and 6 bases from J, the junction kept 3 bases outside the gene matches. CDR3 length: 13 amino acids. The CDR3 sequence: CASSLDRGLEQYF. The CDR3 DNA is TGTGCCAGCAGCCTGGACAGGGGGCTCGAGCAGTACTTC.

The genes are TRBV7-2 and TRBJ2-7; 8 bases match TRBD1. The CDR3 loop spans 16 amino acids. From germline, CDR1 is SGHTA and CDR2 FQGNSA. Unmatched junction bases numbered 14, after V lost 6 bases and J lost 4 bases. This chain's CDR3 is CASRAGGTGPLYEQYF. As DNA, the CDR3 is TGTGCCAGCAGGGCTGGGGGGACAGGTCCCTTATACGAGCAGTACTTC.

The gene calls are TRBV30 and TRBJ2-2; D remains ambiguous. The CDR3 runs 16 residues. Germline values: CDR1 GTSNPN, CDR2 SVGIG (reference sequence). V was cut by 0 bases and J by 4 bases, with 15 bases left in between. CDR3 in DNA: TGTGCCTGGAGTGTACGGGCCGCTGCCTTCACCGGGGAGCTGTTTTTT. This sequence encodes CAWSVRAAAFTGELFF.

The genes are TRBV19 and TRBJ2-5; D assignment may be TRBD1 or TRBD2 (5 bases each). The V end was cut by 5 bases, the J end by 0 bases, with 10 bases between. The germline CDR1 and CDR2 sequences are LNHDA and SQIVND (reference sequence). The CDR3 has 14 amino acids. CDR3: CASSGTVYQETQYF. Here the CDR3 DNA reads TGTGCCAGTAGTGGGACGGTATACCAAGAGACCCAGTACTTC.

The chain employs TRBV5-1 and TRBJ1-5, with 8 bases lining up with TRBD1. Germline V gene lookup returns CDR1 SGHRS and CDR2 YFSETQ. Trimming cost V 2 bases and J 6 bases; bases outside gene matches: 7. The CDR3 has 15 residues. The CDR3 bases are TGCGCCAGCAGCTTATATGCAGGGGGCACTCAGCCCCAGCATTTT. Protein sequence: CASSLYAGGTQPQHF.

The DNA for the CDR3 is TGTGCCAGCAGTGAATATAGAGGGGACGAGCAGTACTTC. It encodes CASSEYRGDEQYF. The V call is TRBV25-1, the J call TRBJ2-5; the D gene could be TRBD1 or TRBD2 (5 bases each). Gene TRBJ2-7 matches the end of the DNA better, so the J call may be wrong. This CDR3 has 13 amino acids. The germline gives CDR1 MGHDK, CDR2 SYGVNS.

The DNA for the CDR3 is TGTGCCAGCAGTGAAGGCAACAGCGGCAATCAGCCCCAGCATTTT. Translating gives CASSEGNSGNQPQHF. V gene TRBV2 combines with J gene TRBJ1-5; no clear D gene. The CDR3 totals 15 residues. Germline CDR1 and CDR2: SNHLY and FYNNEI. V was shortened by 1 base and J by 2 bases, with 9 bases between the two germline ends.

A few counts support this clone. The rearrangement uses TRBV6-5 and TRBJ2-7, with 10 bases fitting TRBD2. There are 15 residues in the CDR3. The germline V gene encodes CDR1 MNHEY and CDR2 SVGAGI. The trim removed 0 bases at V and 5 bases at J, leaving 4 bases unmatched. The CDR3 nucleotides read TGTGCCAGCAGTTACTCCCTAGCGGGGGAAGACGAGCAGTACTTC. This sequence encodes CASSYSLAGEDEQYF.